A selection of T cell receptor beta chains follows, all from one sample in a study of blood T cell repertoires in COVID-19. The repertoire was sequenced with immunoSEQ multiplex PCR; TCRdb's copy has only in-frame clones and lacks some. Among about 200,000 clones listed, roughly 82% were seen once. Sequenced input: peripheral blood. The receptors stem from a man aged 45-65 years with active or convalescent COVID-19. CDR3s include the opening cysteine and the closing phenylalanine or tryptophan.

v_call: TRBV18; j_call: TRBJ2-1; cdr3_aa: CASSPPGGSRNEQFF
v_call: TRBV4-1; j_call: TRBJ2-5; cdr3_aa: CASSLHGYSVQETQYF
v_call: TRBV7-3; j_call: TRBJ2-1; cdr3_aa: CASSSPGLSGSSYNEQFF
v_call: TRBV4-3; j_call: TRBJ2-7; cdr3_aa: CASSQSGRATYEQYF
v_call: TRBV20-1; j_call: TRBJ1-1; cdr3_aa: CSASLPPGGAFF
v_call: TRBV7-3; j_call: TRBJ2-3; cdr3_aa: CASSLLGRSDTQYF
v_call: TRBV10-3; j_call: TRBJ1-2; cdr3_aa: CAISDGTGYNYGYTF
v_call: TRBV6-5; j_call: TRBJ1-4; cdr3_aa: CASSYGGTGSEKLFF
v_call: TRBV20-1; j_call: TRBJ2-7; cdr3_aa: CSASRSGYEQYF
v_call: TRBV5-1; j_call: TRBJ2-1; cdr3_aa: CASSLDLGASRNEQFF
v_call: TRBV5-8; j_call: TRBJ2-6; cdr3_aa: CASLKPGTGPSGANVLTF
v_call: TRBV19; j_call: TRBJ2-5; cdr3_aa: CASSMRLAGEETQYF
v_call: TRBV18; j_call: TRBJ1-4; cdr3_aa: CASSFDRANEKLFF
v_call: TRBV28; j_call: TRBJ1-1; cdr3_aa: CASRSRVTEAFF
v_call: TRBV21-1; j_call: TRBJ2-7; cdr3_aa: CASIPRDRGCYEQYF
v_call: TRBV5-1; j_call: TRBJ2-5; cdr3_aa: CASSLAGTGQGETQYF
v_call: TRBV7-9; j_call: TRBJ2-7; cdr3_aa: CASSLYQGYEQYF
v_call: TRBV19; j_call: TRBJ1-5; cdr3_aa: CASAPDSHYSNQPQHF
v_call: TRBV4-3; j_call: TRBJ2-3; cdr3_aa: CASSPYIAGGTDTQYF
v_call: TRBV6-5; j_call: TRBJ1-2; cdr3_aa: CASKPGQDYGYTF
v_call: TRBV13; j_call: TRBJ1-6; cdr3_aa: CASSLAGLIVRSPLHF
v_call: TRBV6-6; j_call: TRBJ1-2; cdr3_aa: CASSLQGSYGYTF
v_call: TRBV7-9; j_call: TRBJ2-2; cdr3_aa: CASSLLRGTPTGELFF
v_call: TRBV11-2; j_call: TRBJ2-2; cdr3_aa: CASSTGQGSDTGELFF
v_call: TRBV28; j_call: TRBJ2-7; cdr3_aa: CASRFSGPAGEQYF
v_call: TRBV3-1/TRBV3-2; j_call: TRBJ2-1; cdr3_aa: CASSHKGLAQLLTYNEQFF